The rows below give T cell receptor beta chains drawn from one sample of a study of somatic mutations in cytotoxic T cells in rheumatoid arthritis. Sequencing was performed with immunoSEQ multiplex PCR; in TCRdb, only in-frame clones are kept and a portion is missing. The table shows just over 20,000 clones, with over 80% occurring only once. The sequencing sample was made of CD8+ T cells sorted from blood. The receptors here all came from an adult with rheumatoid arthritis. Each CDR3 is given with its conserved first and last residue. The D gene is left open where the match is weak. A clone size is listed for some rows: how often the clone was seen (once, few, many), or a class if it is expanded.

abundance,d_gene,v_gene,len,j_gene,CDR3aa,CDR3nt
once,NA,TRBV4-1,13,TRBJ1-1,CASSPGSRTEAFF,TGCGCCAGCAGCCCGGGGAGTCGAACTGAAGCTTTCTTT
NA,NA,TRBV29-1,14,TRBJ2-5,CSVEDPENGETQYF,TGCAGCGTTGAAGATCCCGAAAACGGGGAGACCCAGTACTTC
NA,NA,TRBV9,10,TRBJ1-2,CASSGGGYTF,TGTGCCAGCAGCGGGGGTGGCTACACCTTC
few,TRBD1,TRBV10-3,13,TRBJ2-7,CAISPGQGQEQYF,TGTGCCATCAGCCCTGGACAGGGGCAAGAGCAGTACTTC
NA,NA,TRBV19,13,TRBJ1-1,CASSTPFDTEAFF,TGTGCCAGTAGTACCCCGTTTGACACTGAAGCTTTCTTT
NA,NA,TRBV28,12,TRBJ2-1,CASSPLPGEQFF,TGTGCCAGCAGTCCCCTCCCGGGAGAGCAGTTCTTC
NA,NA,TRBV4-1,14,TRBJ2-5,CASSPRKNQETQYF,TGCGCCAGCAGCCCCAGAAAAAACCAAGAGACCCAGTACTTC
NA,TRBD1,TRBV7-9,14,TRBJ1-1,CASSFTGEETEAFF,TGTGCCAGCAGCTTTACAGGGGAAGAGACTGAAGCTTTCTTT
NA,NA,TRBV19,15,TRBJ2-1,CASSSTRRTVHEQFF,TGTGCCAGTAGTAGTACGCGCCGGACGGTACATGAGCAGTTCTTC
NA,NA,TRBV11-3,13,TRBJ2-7,CASSPPRTYEQYF,TGTGCCAGCTCCCCCCCCCGGACCTACGAGCAGTACTTC
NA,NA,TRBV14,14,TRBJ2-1,CASSQDFGSNEQFF,TGTGCCAGCAGCCAAGATTTTGGCTCCAATGAGCAGTTCTTC
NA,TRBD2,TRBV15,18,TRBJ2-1,CATSTGLAGERGVNEQFF,TGTGCCACCAGCACCGGACTAGCGGGAGAGCGCGGGGTGAATGAGCAGTTCTTC
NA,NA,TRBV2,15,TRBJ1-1,CASSTYAEWHTEASF,TGTGCCAGCAGTACCTACGCTGAATGGCACACTGAAGCTTCCTTT
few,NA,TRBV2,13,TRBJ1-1,CASSDVRQDEAFF,TGTGCCAGCAGTGACGTTCGGCAGGATGAAGCTTTCTTT
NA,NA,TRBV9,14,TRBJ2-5,CASSVAGSQETQYF,TGTGCCAGCAGCGTAGCGGGCAGCCAAGAGACCCAGTACTTC
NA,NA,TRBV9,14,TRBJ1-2,CASSVGQGIYGYTF,TGTGCCAGCAGCGTAGGGCAGGGGATCTATGGCTACACCTTC
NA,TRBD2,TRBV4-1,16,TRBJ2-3,CASSALWREGTDTQYF,TGCGCCAGCAGCGCCCTCTGGCGGGAGGGCACAGATACGCAGTATTTT
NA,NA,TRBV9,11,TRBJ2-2,CASSHTRELFF,TGTGCCAGCAGCCACACTAGGGAGCTGTTTTTT
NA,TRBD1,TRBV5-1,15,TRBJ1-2,CASRLDRGANYGYTF,TGCGCCAGCAGGCTGGACAGGGGGGCTAACTATGGCTACACCTTC
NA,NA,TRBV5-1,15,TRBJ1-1,CASSFEGGVNTEAFF,TGCGCCAGCAGCTTCGAAGGGGGAGTGAACACTGAAGCTTTCTTT
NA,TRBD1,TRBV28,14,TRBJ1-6,CASSSGGDSSSLHF,TGTGCCAGCAGTTCGGGTGGGGACAGCAGCTCCCTCCACTTT
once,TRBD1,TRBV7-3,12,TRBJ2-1,CASSATGDEQFF,TGTGCCAGCAGCGCGACAGGGGATGAGCAGTTCTTC
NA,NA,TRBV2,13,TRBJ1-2,CASSEGLIYGYTF,TGTGCCAGCAGTGAAGGACTGATCTATGGCTACACCTTC
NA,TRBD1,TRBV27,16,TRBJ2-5,CASSLLDRGGQETQYF,TGTGCCAGCAGTTTATTGGACAGGGGAGGACAAGAGACCCAGTACTTC
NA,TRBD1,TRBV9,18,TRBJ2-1,CASSLRGKPGQGGNEQFF,TGTGCCAGCAGTCTAAGGGGGAAGCCGGGACAGGGGGGCAATGAGCAGTTCTTC
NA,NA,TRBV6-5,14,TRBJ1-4,CASSPRGANEKLFF,TGTGCCAGCAGCCCGAGGGGGGCTAATGAAAAACTGTTTTTT
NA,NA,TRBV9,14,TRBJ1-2,CASSPSRGQYGYTF,TGTGCCAGCAGCCCGTCTCGGGGGCAGTATGGCTACACCTTC
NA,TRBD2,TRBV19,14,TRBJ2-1,CASRLAGPYNEQFF,TGTGCCAGTAGATTAGCGGGACCCTACAATGAGCAGTTCTTC
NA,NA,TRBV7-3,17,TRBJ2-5,CASSPQDVRLLWETQYF,TGTGCCAGCAGCCCCCAGGACGTCCGACTACTTTGGGAGACCCAGTACTTC
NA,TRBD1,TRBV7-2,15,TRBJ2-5,CASSSPGTGWETQYF,TGTGCCAGCAGCTCACCCGGGACAGGGTGGGAGACCCAGTACTTC
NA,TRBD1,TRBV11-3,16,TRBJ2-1,CASSPTSGTDYNEQFF,TGTGCCAGCAGCCCCACCTCCGGGACAGACTACAATGAGCAGTTCTTC
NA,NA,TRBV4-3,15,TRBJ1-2,CASSQDMGEGYGYTF,TGCGCCAGCAGCCAAGACATGGGGGAAGGCTATGGCTACACCTTC
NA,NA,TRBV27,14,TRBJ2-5,CASSAAGRRRTQYF,TGTGCCAGCAGTGCCGCGGGACGGAGAAGGACCCAGTACTTC
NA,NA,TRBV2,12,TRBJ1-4,CASSGGPEKLFF,TGTGCCAGCAGTGGGGGCCCTGAGAAACTGTTTTTT